The present TCR beta chain was sequenced within a study of shared clonotypes between healthy human individuals. Study overall: Per-donor plates numbered three CD4 naive, three CD4 memory, two CD8 naive and one CD8 memory. Study findings and constraints: Clonotypes not shared had lower generation probabilities than those common to all four donors.

Naive CD8 cells, CD45RO-negative and positively selected for CCR7, excluded terminally differentiated effector memory CD45RA+ cells. Recent vaccinations or acute infections were absent in the healthy HIV-negative adult donors. CDR1 and CDR2 (germline): MDHEN, SYDVKM. Trimming left V 3 bases short and J 7 bases short, with 13 bases between. The CDR3 consists of 14 residues. Per the study methods: Without quality scores, immunoSEQ junctional reads could not be filtered like full-length reads. Repertoires were generated with immunoSEQ multiplex PCR, while TCRdb's copy carries only in-frame clones and drops some. From that table come the V and J calls and clone size; the DNA was used to work out D and trimming. The profile shows just over 2,000,000 clones, approximately 94% of them singletons. On this clone itself: Its antigen is undetermined.

The TCR comes from a man in his late teens or twenties in good health. V gene TRBV28 combines with J gene TRBJ2-1; the D gene could be TRBD1 or TRBD2 (5 bases each). The sample consisted of naive CD8+ T cells sorted from blood. CDR3 bases: TGTGCCAGCAGTTTGGGACCCATGGGAAATGAGCAGTTCTTC. It specifies CASSLGPMGNEQFF.